Included here is one TCR beta chain sequence, with context. Authors' methods: Estimation of nucleated cell counts relied on the amplification of reference gene primers. Data came from immunoSEQ multiplex PCR; TCRdb stores just in-frame clones and leaves some out. Clone size and the V and J calls come from that table; the DNA yielded D and trimming. This sample yields around 250,000 clones, of which about 91% are seen a single time; roughly 1.2% belongs to the top ten. This sample stems from a study of blood T cell repertoires in COVID-19. Study at large: The origin of the acute and convalescent COVID-19 samples was the United States, Italy and Spain.

Per germline, CDR1 MNHEY and CDR2 SVGAGI. The CDR3 extends over 15 amino acids. The germline V and J ends were trimmed by 5 bases and 5 bases, with 13 bases remaining between them. In assigning cohorts, the study relied on participant-reported clinical history. The receptor's source is a middle-aged woman with acute COVID-19. The chain recombines TRBV6-5 with TRBJ1-6; possibly TRBD1 for D (6 bases). What was sequenced was PBMCs or T cells enriched from blood (not recorded which). CDR3 coding DNA: TGTGCCAGCAGTCCCACAGGGATCGATAATTCACCCCTCCACTTT. Translating it yields CASSPTGIDNSPLHF.